The rows below give T cell receptor beta chains drawn from one sample of a study of blood T cell repertoires in COVID-19. The data were produced by immunoSEQ multiplex PCR, yet TCRdb's version contains in-frame clones alone and is incomplete. Of 400,000 or so clones listed, 88% were seen once; the top ten hold approximately 2%. What was sequenced was PBMCs or T cells enriched from blood (not recorded which). The source is a woman aged 35 to 49 with acute COVID-19. Each CDR3 is given with its conserved first and last residue. The D gene is left open where the match is weak. Expanded clones are given a class, and other clones once, few, many or no size at all.

>TRBV9|-|-|13|TRBJ1-1
TGTGCCAGCAGCGTAGCGGTCAACACTGAAGCTTTCTTT
CASSVAVNTEAFF
>TRBV5-1|-|TRBD2|14|TRBJ2-5
TGCGCCAGCAGCCCGGCGCGGGGAGGGGAGACCCAGTACTTC
CASSPARGGETQYF
>TRBV5-4|-|-|12|TRBJ1-2
TGTGCCAGCAGCTTGCGGGGAAATGGCTACACCTTC
CASSLRGNGYTF
>TRBV7-9|once|TRBD1|16|TRBJ1-4
TGTGCCAGCAGCCCGGGACAGGGGGCGCGGTATGAAAAACTGTTTTTT
CASSPGQGARYEKLFF
>TRBV9|-|TRBD1|14|TRBJ2-5
TGTGCCAGCAGCGGGGGGACAGGGAGGGAGACCCAGTACTTC
CASSGGTGRETQYF
>TRBV4-1|once|-|15|TRBJ2-7
TGCGCCAGCAGCCAAGAGGGCGCCTCTTTTTACGAGCAGTACTTC
CASSQEGASFYEQYF
>TRBV2|-|TRBD1|16|TRBJ2-2
TGTGCCAGCAGTATGGACAGGGCAGCGAACACCGGGGAGCTGTTTTTT
CASSMDRAANTGELFF
>TRBV12-3/TRBV12-4|-|-|13|TRBJ1-2
TGTGCCAGCAGTTTAGCCAGGAACTATGGCTACACCTTC
CASSLARNYGYTF
>TRBV19|-|-|13|TRBJ2-5
TGTGCCAGTAGTCGAGTAGCGCAAGAGACCCAGTACTTC
CASSRVAQETQYF
>TRBV27|few|-|13|TRBJ1-1
TGTGCCAGCAGTTTTAGAAGAAACACTGAAGCTTTCTTT
CASSFRRNTEAFF
>TRBV25-1|-|TRBD2|17|TRBJ2-3
TGTGCCAGCAGTGATCCCCAACTAGCGGGGTACACAGATACGCAGTATTTT
CASSDPQLAGYTDTQYF
>TRBV10-2|-|TRBD1|14|TRBJ1-5
TGCGCCAGCAGTTGGGACAGGGGGAAGGAGTCCCAGCATTTT
CASSWDRGKESQHF
>TRBV19|-|-|13|TRBJ2-3
TGTGCCAAGTACAGGGAACCGCCAGATACGCAGTATTTT
CAKYREPPDTQYF
>TRBV11-3|-|-|15|TRBJ2-1
TGTGCCAGCAGCTTGGGGAGGAGCTCCTACAATGAGCAGTTCTTC
CASSLGRSSYNEQFF
>TRBV5-1|-|TRBD1|15|TRBJ2-3
TGCGCCAGCAGCTTGGGACAGGGGGTGTCAGATACGCAGTATTTT
CASSLGQGVSDTQYF
>TRBV5-4|once|-|13|TRBJ2-5
TGTGCCAGCAGCCGAACAGGGTTGGAGACCCAGTACTTC
CASSRTGLETQYF
>TRBV19|-|-|14|TRBJ1-2
TGTGCCAGTAGGTACGGCGGGACTCTCTATGGCTACACCTTC
CASRYGGTLYGYTF
>TRBV24-1|once|TRBD2|19|TRBJ2-1
TGTGCCACCAGTGATACCGGGACTACCCAACCGAGCTCCTACAATGAGCAGTTCTTC
CATSDTGTTQPSSYNEQFF
>TRBV2|once|TRBD2|15|TRBJ2-5
TGTGCCAGCAGTATACTAGCGGGGGCCCCAGAAACCCAGTACTTC
CASSILAGAPETQYF
>TRBV2|once|TRBD2|17|TRBJ2-3
TGTGCCAGCAGTGATATTGCACTAGCGGGGGGGCCAGATACGCAGTATTTT
CASSDIALAGGPDTQYF
>TRBV6-5|once|-|14|TRBJ1-1
TGTGCCAGCAGTTACGGCAGCGCGGGGGCTGAAGCTTTCTTT
CASSYGSAGAEAFF
>TRBV30|once|-|14|TRBJ2-2
TGTGCCTGGAGTCCCAACCGGGGGACCGGGGAGCTGTTTTTT
CAWSPNRGTGELFF
>TRBV10-1|-|TRBD2|14|TRBJ2-1
TGCGCCAGCAGTGCCGGACTAGCGGGGGTGATTCAGTTCTTC
CASSAGLAGVIQFF
>TRBV10-3|-|TRBD2|17|TRBJ2-7
TGTGCCATCAGTGAAGGAGCGGGGGGACCAAGCTCCTACGAGCAGTACTTC
CAISEGAGGPSSYEQYF
>TRBV19|once|-|13|TRBJ1-1
TGTGCCAGTAGTATAGGGCAGGGGTCTGAAGCTTTCTTT
CASSIGQGSEAFF
>TRBV19|-|TRBD1|16|TRBJ2-1
TGTGCCAGTAGTATTCCAGACAGGGGTGGCTTGAATGAGCAGTTCTTC
CASSIPDRGGLNEQFF
>TRBV19|-|TRBD1|15|TRBJ1-6
TGTGCCAGTAGTATAGAGACAGGGCAGAATTCACCCCTCCACTTT
CASSIETGQNSPLHF
>TRBV15|-|-|15|TRBJ2-1
TGTGCCACCAGCAGAGATGGAGGTCTTGACAATGAGCAGTTCTTC
CATSRDGGLDNEQFF
>TRBV5-6|-|TRBD2|16|TRBJ2-2
TGTGCCAGCAGCTTGAATAGCGGGGGAGTTCACGGGGAGCTGTTTTTT
CASSLNSGGVHGELFF
>TRBV5-1|-|-|15|TRBJ1-2
TGCGCCAGCAGCTCTACCTCCCTCATGGAGGGGGGCTACACCTTC
CASSSTSLMEGGYTF
>TRBV27|-|-|14|TRBJ1-6
TGTGCCAGCAGTTTATCTGGGCCGAATTCACCCCTCCACTTT
CASSLSGPNSPLHF
>TRBV3-1/TRBV3-2|-|TRBD1|15|TRBJ2-4
TGTGCCAGCAGCCAAGTAACAGGGGCCTCAATGATTCAGTACTTC
CASSQVTGASMIQYF
>TRBV5-1|-|TRBD1|15|TRBJ1-1
TGCGCCAGCAGCTTTCAGGGGGCGCGGGGCACTGAAGCTTTCTTT
CASSFQGARGTEAFF
>TRBV12-3/TRBV12-4|-|TRBD2|12|TRBJ2-5
TGTGCCAGCTCCGTGTTAGCGGGGACCCAGTACTTC
CASSVLAGTQYF
>TRBV6-5|-|-|13|TRBJ2-7
TGTGCCAGCAGTCAGGTGCACTCCTACGAGCAGTACTTC
CASSQVHSYEQYF
>TRBV27|-|-|14|TRBJ2-2
TGTGCCAGCAAAACGGACAGAAACACCGGGGAGCTGTTTTTT
CASKTDRNTGELFF
>TRBV19|-|-|13|TRBJ1-5
TGTGCCAGTAGTATGGACATTCTCCAGCCCCAGCATTTT
CASSMDILQPQHF
>TRBV5-1|once|-|15|TRBJ1-2
TGCGCCAGCAGCTTGGCGGGCAGGGGTTACTATGGCTACACCTTC
CASSLAGRGYYGYTF
>TRBV29-1|-|TRBD1|13|TRBJ1-2
TGCAGCGCCCCATCGACAGGGAACTATGGCTACACCTTC
CSAPSTGNYGYTF
>TRBV3-1/TRBV3-2|-|TRBD1|17|TRBJ1-4
TGTGCCAGCAGCCAACGGGACAGGGGGCGATCTAATGAAAAACTGTTTTTT
CASSQRDRGRSNEKLFF
>TRBV4-1|-|-|16|TRBJ2-2
TGCGCCAGCAGCCAAGAACTAGCTGAGAACACCGGGGAGCTGTTTTTT
CASSQELAENTGELFF
>TRBV9|-|TRBD1|16|TRBJ1-2
TGTGCCAGCAGCTCCCCCCGGGACAGGGAGGGGTATGGCTACACCTTC
CASSSPRDREGYGYTF
>TRBV30|-|TRBD1|13|TRBJ1-2
TGTGCCTGGAGTGACAGGGGGCTCTATGGCTACACCTTC
CAWSDRGLYGYTF
>TRBV7-9|-|TRBD2|15|TRBJ2-1
TGTGCCAGCAGCCACTGGACTAGCGGGTACAATGAGCAGTTCTTC
CASSHWTSGYNEQFF
>TRBV3-1/TRBV3-2|-|TRBD1|16|TRBJ2-5
TGTGCCAGCAGCCAAGATGCTGGGGCAGGGGGCGAGACCCAGTACTTC
CASSQDAGAGGETQYF
>TRBV11-2|-|TRBD1|18|TRBJ2-6
TGTGCCAGCAGCTTAGTAGTCAGGGGGCAATCTGGGGCCAACGTCCTGACTTTC
CASSLVVRGQSGANVLTF
>TRBV13|-|TRBD2|15|TRBJ2-1
TGTGCCAGCAGCTTATCGACTAGCGGGGGGAATGAGCAGTTCTTC
CASSLSTSGGNEQFF
>TRBV5-8|-|TRBD1|14|TRBJ1-2
TGTGCCAGCAGTCGGACAGGGAATAACTATGGCTACACCTTC
CASSRTGNNYGYTF
>TRBV5-1|-|TRBD1|14|TRBJ1-4
TGCGCCAGCAGCAAGGACAGGGGAGGTGAAAAACTGTTTTTT
CASSKDRGGEKLFF
>TRBV4-1|-|TRBD2|18|TRBJ2-3
TGCGCCAGCAGCCACCCTTCGGGGGGGGATTCTGGAGCAGATACGCAGTATTTT
CASSHPSGGDSGADTQYF
>TRBV7-2|-|TRBD2|19|TRBJ2-5
TGTGCCAGCAGCAAGCTGGGGAGGGCGGGGGTCCTGTACCAAGAGACCCAGTACTTC
CASSKLGRAGVLYQETQYF
>TRBV2|-|-|15|TRBJ1-6
TGTGCCAGCAGTGAATTGACAGTCTATAATTCACCCCTCCACTTT
CASSELTVYNSPLHF
>TRBV5-1|-|TRBD2|15|TRBJ2-7
TGCGCCAGCAGCTTGACGCGGGGGGCGGTTGACGAGCAGTACTTC
CASSLTRGAVDEQYF
>TRBV5-1|-|-|15|TRBJ2-1
TGCGCCAGCAGCTTAGGAAGGAGCTCCTACAATGAGCAGTTCTTC
CASSLGRSSYNEQFF